This passage covers 17 T cell receptor beta chains from one sample sequenced in a study of metastatic and nonmetastatic thyroid tumors. TCRdb reprocessed the PCR reads via MiXCR. The data show 10,000 or so clones, 32% seen once. Thyroid surgery took place with no prior treatment in any patient. The sequenced sample was tumor tissue. Source of these receptors: a female donor with papillary thyroid cancer or a benign thyroid nodule (not recorded which). Some clones in this sample may be carry-over from other donors' samples.

J is TRBJ1-6 and V is TRBV20-1; 7 nucleotides agree with TRBD1. V lost 3 bases to trimming and J lost 10 bases; unmatched junction nucleotides: 18. Germline V gene data show CDR1 as DFQATT and CDR2 as SNEGSKA (reference sequence). CDR3 length equals 17 residues. The CDR3 loop reads CSASRGTALWGGSPLHF. The CDR3 DNA is TGCAGTGCTAGTAGAGGGACAGCGCTTTGGGGTGGATCACCCCTCCACTTT.

Judged by abundance, this clone is medium-sized. V is TRBV28 and J is TRBJ1-2; TRBD1 aligns across 8 bases. J was trimmed by 6 bases and V by 4 bases; bases with no gene match: 10. The CDR3 covers 15 residues. Germline V gene data show CDR1 as MDHEN and CDR2 as SYDVKM. The CDR3 coding sequence is TGTGCCAGCAGTTCTCCAGGGGGCCTGGGGAATGGCTACACCTTC. Its protein is CASSSPGGLGNGYTF.

V and J are TRBV7-2 and TRBJ2-7; D is unclear. Trimming left V 1 base short and J 2 bases short, with 9 bases between. The CDR3 is 14 residues long. Germline V gives CDR1 SGHTA, CDR2 FQGNSA. CDR3 coding DNA: TGTGCCAGCAGCTTAGTGGCGGTAACCTACGAGCAGTACTTC. This sequence encodes CASSLVAVTYEQYF.

This clone is labeled medium-sized (0.01 to 0.1%). This chain's CDR3 is CASSVAGSNYEQYF. The CDR3 DNA sequence: TGTGCCAGTAGTGTAGCGGGGTCAAACTACGAGCAGTACTTC. The chain employs TRBV19 and TRBJ2-7; TRBD2 agrees at 8 bases. The CDR3 totals 14 residues. V shed 5 bases and J 3 bases; nucleotides not matched to a gene: 6. The germline gives CDR1 LNHDA, CDR2 SQIVND (reference sequence).

The DNA of the CDR3 is TGCAGTGCTAGAGTCGACTCGTCAGGGATCTACGAGCAGTACTTC. It is translated as CSARVDSSGIYEQYF. The V gene is TRBV20-1, the J gene TRBJ2-7; D is perhaps TRBD1 (5 bases). CDR1 is DFQATT, CDR2 SNEGSKA, per germline (reference sequence). The CDR3 runs to 15 residues. The V end was cut by 1 base, the J end by 3 bases, with 16 bases between.

Only a few counts were recorded for this clone. The J gene is TRBJ1-6, the V gene TRBV6-1; D might be TRBD1 (5 bases). The V and J ends lost 6 bases and 7 bases respectively, with 10 bases between them. This CDR3 region has 13 residues. The germline V gene encodes CDR1 MNHNS and CDR2 SASEGT. The CDR3 here is CASSDPGNSPLHF. In DNA, the CDR3 is TGTGCCAGCAGCGACCCAGGGAATTCACCCCTCCACTTT.

Relative to its sample, this clone is medium-sized. This sequence joins TRBV28 and TRBJ2-2, with a weak D call TRBD1 (5 bases). Trimming removed 3 bases from V and 6 bases from J, with 14 bases in between. Germline V lookup: CDR1 MDHEN, CDR2 SYDVKM. The CDR3 has 15 residues. Here the CDR3 DNA reads TGTGCCAGCAGTTTTGCCCAGGGATGGGCCGGGGAGCTGTTTTTT. Amino acids: CASSFAQGWAGELFF.

This clone was found a few times. The rearrangement joins TRBV6-1 to TRBJ2-7; D possibly corresponds to TRBD2 (5 bases). This CDR3 region has 13 residues. Deletions cut 6 bases from V and 0 bases from J, with 9 bases between. Germline-derived CDR1 and CDR2 are MNHNS and SASEGT. Here the CDR3 DNA reads TGTGCCAGCAGAACGGGGTCCTCCTACGAGCAGTACTTC. Protein: CASRTGSSYEQYF.

This clone was counted a few times. The chain links TRBV6-5 to TRBJ2-7; TRBD1 aligns across 9 bases. CDR3 length: 17 residues. Unmatched junction bases numbered 10, after V lost 2 bases and J lost 2 bases. Germline CDR1 is MNHEY and CDR2 is SVGAGI. The CDR3 spells CASSYEQGGTGPYEQYF. CDR3 bases: TGTGCCAGCAGTTACGAACAGGGGGGGACAGGGCCCTACGAGCAGTACTTC.

By share, this clone counts as medium-sized (0.01 to 0.1%). The chain links TRBV4-1 to TRBJ2-6; no reliable D call. The CDR3 length is 15 residues. The V gene lost 1 base and the J gene lost 0 bases, with 4 bases spanning the gap. The germline CDR1 and CDR2 sequences are MGHRA and YSYEKL. Written as DNA, the CDR3 is TGCGCCAGCAGCCAAGGACACTCTGGGGCCAACGTCCTGACTTTC. Translation: CASSQGHSGANVLTF.

This clone appeared a few times. The J gene is TRBJ2-7, the V gene TRBV19; perhaps D is TRBD1 or TRBD2 (5 bases each). V shed 1 base and J shed 0 bases, with 10 bases lying between them. The CDR3 runs 15 residues. Germline loops: CDR1 LNHDA, CDR2 SQIVND (reference sequence). CDR3 in DNA: TGTGCCAGTAGTATAGCGGGACGGACCTCCTACGAGCAGTACTTC. This gives the protein CASSIAGRTSYEQYF.

The V and J genes are TRBV6-5 and TRBJ2-7; TRBD2 aligns across 7 bases. Looked up from germline, CDR1 is MNHEY and CDR2 is SVGAGI. CDR3 length: 13 amino acids. The junction had 3 bases not matched to a gene; V was cut back by 2 bases and J by 5 bases. The CDR3 here is CASSYREGNEQYV. The CDR3 nucleotides read TGTGCCAGCAGTTACAGGGAGGGCAACGAGCAGTACGTC.

This clone is labeled as medium-sized. Within the sample, other DNA sequences also encode this same CDR3. V gene TRBV28 combines with J gene TRBJ2-7; D is uncertain. The CDR3 runs 14 residues. With 5 bases removed from V and 6 bases from J, the gap between germline ends came to 17 bases. Germline V gene data show CDR1 as MDHEN and CDR2 as SYDVKM. The CDR3 DNA sequence: TGTGCCAGCAGTAAGGTCCCGTCGCGGCTCGAGCAGTACTTC. Protein sequence: CASSKVPSRLEQYF.

By share, this clone counts as medium-sized. The chain is built from TRBV18 and TRBJ2-5, with 11 nucleotides matching TRBD2. Looked up from germline, CDR1 is KGHSH and CDR2 is LQKENI. The CDR3 has 14 amino acids. Trimming cost V 1 base and J 5 bases; bases outside gene matches: 0. DNA of the CDR3: TGTGCCAGCTCACCACTAGCGGGAGGGGAGACCCAGTACTTC. It yields the protein CASSPLAGGETQYF.

The chain links TRBV19 to TRBJ1-2; 8 bases agree with TRBD1. There are 15 residues in the CDR3. Per the germline V gene, CDR1 is LNHDA and CDR2 is SQIVND (reference sequence). The V and J ends lost 7 bases and 4 bases, in that order; junction bases with no gene match: 11. DNA of the CDR3: TGTGCCAGTACCATCGAGACAGGGGTGGGCTATGGCTACACCTTC. Amino acid sequence: CASTIETGVGYGYTF. The full variable domain, completed using reference TRBV19 and TRBJ1-2, is DGGITQSPKYLFRKEGQNVTLSCEQNLNHDAMYWYRQDPGQGLRLIYYSQIVNDFQKGDIAEGYSVSREKKESFPLTVTSAQKNPTAFYLCASTIETGVGYGYTFGSGTRLTVV.

This clone appeared a few times. This chain joins TRBV25-1 and TRBJ2-1; 7 positions match TRBD2. The germline CDR1 and CDR2 sequences are MGHDK and SYGVNS. The J segment lost 10 bases and the V segment lost 6 bases, leaving 6 bases of the junction unmatched. CDR3 size: 12 residues. CDR3 nucleotide sequence: TGTGCCAGCAGGTGGGGGGGTATGGAGCAGTTCTTC. Protein sequence: CASRWGGMEQFF.

This clone was observed a handful of times. This sequence joins TRBV28 and TRBJ2-7; 7 bases are a match to TRBD1. The CDR3 totals 13 residues. The ends lost 7 bases at V and 7 bases at J; junction bases unmatched: 10. Per germline, CDR1 MDHEN and CDR2 SYDVKM. CDR3 residues: CASNRGGSGEQYF. In DNA, the CDR3 is TGTGCCAGCAATCGAGGGGGCTCTGGGGAGCAGTACTTC.